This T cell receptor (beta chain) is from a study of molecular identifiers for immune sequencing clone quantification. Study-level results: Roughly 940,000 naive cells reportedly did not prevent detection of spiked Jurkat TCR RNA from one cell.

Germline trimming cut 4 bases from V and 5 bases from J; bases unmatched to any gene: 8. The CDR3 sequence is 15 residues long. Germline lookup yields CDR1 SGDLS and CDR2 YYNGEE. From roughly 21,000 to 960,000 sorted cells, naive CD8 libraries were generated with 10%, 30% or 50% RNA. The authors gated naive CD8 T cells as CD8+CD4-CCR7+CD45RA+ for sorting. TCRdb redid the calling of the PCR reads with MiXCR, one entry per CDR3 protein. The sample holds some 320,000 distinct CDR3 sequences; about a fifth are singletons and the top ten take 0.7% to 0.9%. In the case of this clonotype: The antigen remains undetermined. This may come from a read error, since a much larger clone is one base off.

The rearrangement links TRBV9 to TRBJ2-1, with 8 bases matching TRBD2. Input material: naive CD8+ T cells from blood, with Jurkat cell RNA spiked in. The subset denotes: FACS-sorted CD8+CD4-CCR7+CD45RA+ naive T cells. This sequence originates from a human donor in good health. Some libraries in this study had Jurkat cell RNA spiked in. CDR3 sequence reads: CASSISGEPDNEQFF. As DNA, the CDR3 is TGTGCCAGCAGCATTAGCGGGGAGCCCGACAATGAGCAGTTCTTC.